This T cell receptor (beta chain) was observed in a study of cytomegalovirus exposure and HLA in healthy donors. Study background: Early released data comprised approximately 85 million unique TCRs from HLA-typed donors. Study-wide results and limits: When a later analysis compared HLA-associated TCR beta chains with equally common others, the HLA-associated chains turned out to be more clonally expanded and to have lower generation probabilities. Fewer N-insertions (relative to the approximately 670-donor mean) were reportedly seen in an Asian-associated ancestry cluster in a later analysis.

The study ran its PCR with 60 Vbeta and 13 Jbeta primers. Method: immunoSEQ multiplex PCR; TCRdb's copy keeps in-frame clones and lacks some. The sample lists roughly 130,000 clones; almost 85% were seen once. The CDR3 is made up of 15 amino acids. CDR1 and CDR2 (germline): SSHAT, FNYEAQ (reference sequence). On this clone: The antigen is undetermined. One junction end does not reproduce the germline sequence, and a read error may be involved.

The receptor comes from a boy aged 2-15 years in good health and CMV-seronegative. The specimen sequenced was PBMCs. The rearrangement joins TRBV7-7 to TRBJ2-3, with 11 bases matching TRBD1. CDR3 protein: CASSRGTGGLDTQYF. DNA for the CDR3: TGTGCTAGCAGCAGAGGGACAGGGGGGTTGGATACGCAGTATTTT.